Listed below are T cell receptor beta chains from one sample, sequenced in a study of T cell changes during pregnancy in multiple sclerosis. Using immunoSEQ multiplex PCR, the repertoire was profiled, and TCRdb retains in-frame clones only, with some absent. Seen here are about 48,000 clones, about nine tenths observed once, and the top ten hold 0.95% to 1.5%. Material: CD4+ T cells from peripheral blood mononuclear cells, obtained in the second trimester of pregnancy. The receptors originated from a female donor with multiple sclerosis, enrolled in a pregnancy study. Each CDR3 is given with its conserved first and last residue. The D gene is left open where the match is weak. Part of the rows lack a size; the others show once, few, many or a class for expanded clones.

v_gene: TRBV5-6
abundance: .
j_gene: TRBJ2-2
len: 14
d_gene: TRBD2
CDR3aa: CASSPGTSSWELFF
CDR3nt: TGTGCCAGCAGCCCCGGGACTAGTTCCTGGGAGCTGTTTTTT

v_gene: TRBV6-6
abundance: .
j_gene: TRBJ2-2
len: 15
d_gene: TRBD1
CDR3aa: CASSYEGANTGELFF
CDR3nt: TGTGCCAGCAGTTACGAGGGGGCCAACACCGGGGAGCTGTTTTTT

v_gene: TRBV6-6
abundance: .
j_gene: TRBJ2-3
len: 15
d_gene: .
CDR3aa: CASSDLGSVTDTQYF
CDR3nt: TGTGCCAGCAGCGATCTCGGGAGCGTCACAGATACGCAGTATTTT

v_gene: TRBV18
abundance: .
j_gene: TRBJ1-4
len: 16
d_gene: TRBD1
CDR3aa: CASSPRTGGDNEKLFF
CDR3nt: TGTGCCAGCTCACCCCGGACAGGGGGGGATAATGAAAAACTGTTTTTT

v_gene: TRBV7-2
abundance: .
j_gene: TRBJ2-6
len: 16
d_gene: .
CDR3aa: CASSLDLRDWANVLTF
CDR3nt: TGTGCCAGCAGCTTAGATCTGAGGGACTGGGCCAACGTCCTGACTTTC

v_gene: TRBV11-1
abundance: few
j_gene: TRBJ2-5
len: 18
d_gene: .
CDR3aa: CASSLGDWSGLSVKTQYF
CDR3nt: TGTGCCAGCAGCTTAGGTGATTGGTCGGGACTCAGCGTAAAGACCCAGTACTTC

v_gene: TRBV2
abundance: .
j_gene: TRBJ2-2
len: 15
d_gene: .
CDR3aa: CASSEGAFNTGELFF
CDR3nt: TGTGCCAGCAGTGAGGGGGCTTTTAACACCGGGGAGCTGTTTTTT

v_gene: TRBV11-1
abundance: few
j_gene: TRBJ1-1
len: 15
d_gene: .
CDR3aa: CASSWGGAGDTEAFF
CDR3nt: TGTGCCAGCAGCTGGGGCGGGGCCGGAGACACTGAAGCTTTCTTT

v_gene: TRBV19
abundance: .
j_gene: TRBJ1-2
len: 14
d_gene: TRBD1
CDR3aa: CASSPRQGSRGYTF
CDR3nt: TGTGCCAGTAGTCCACGACAGGGGAGTAGAGGCTACACCTTC

v_gene: TRBV28
abundance: .
j_gene: TRBJ1-2
len: 13
d_gene: .
CDR3aa: CASKLLNYYGYTF
CDR3nt: TGTGCCAGCAAATTACTGAACTACTATGGCTACACCTTC

v_gene: TRBV7-2
abundance: .
j_gene: TRBJ1-4
len: 16
d_gene: TRBD1
CDR3aa: CASSFTGGSANEKLFF
CDR3nt: TGTGCCAGCAGCTTCACAGGGGGCTCGGCTAATGAAAAACTGTTTTTT

v_gene: TRBV18
abundance: .
j_gene: TRBJ2-6
len: 19
d_gene: TRBD2
CDR3aa: CASFLPRTSGRSGANVLTF
CDR3nt: TGTGCCAGTTTCTTACCCCGGACTAGCGGGAGGTCTGGGGCCAACGTCCTGACTTTC

v_gene: TRBV7-2
abundance: .
j_gene: TRBJ2-2
len: 12
d_gene: .
CDR3aa: CASSSYTGELFF
CDR3nt: TGTGCCAGCAGCTCCTACACCGGGGAGCTGTTTTTT

v_gene: TRBV27
abundance: .
j_gene: TRBJ2-7
len: 18
d_gene: TRBD2
CDR3aa: CASRVYSGKGLLKNEQYF
CDR3nt: TGTGCCAGCAGAGTTTATAGCGGGAAGGGACTGCTCAAAAACGAGCAGTACTTC

v_gene: TRBV12-5
abundance: .
j_gene: TRBJ2-2
len: 14
d_gene: TRBD2
CDR3aa: CASRSSGSTGELFF
CDR3nt: TGTGCTAGTCGGTCTAGCGGGAGCACCGGGGAGCTGTTTTTT

v_gene: TRBV5-8
abundance: .
j_gene: TRBJ2-3
len: 18
d_gene: TRBD2
CDR3aa: CASSHGRTSGSWADTQYF
CDR3nt: TGTGCCAGCAGCCACGGGAGGACTAGCGGGAGTTGGGCAGATACGCAGTATTTT

v_gene: TRBV4-3
abundance: .
j_gene: TRBJ2-7
len: 18
d_gene: TRBD2
CDR3aa: CASSQSRGLAGNSYEQYF
CDR3nt: TGCGCCAGCAGCCAGTCGCGGGGGCTAGCGGGAAACTCCTACGAGCAGTACTTC

v_gene: TRBV18
abundance: .
j_gene: TRBJ1-5
len: 15
d_gene: TRBD1
CDR3aa: CASSPLGQGNQPQHF
CDR3nt: TGTGCCAGCTCACCACTGGGACAGGGCAATCAGCCCCAGCATTTT

v_gene: TRBV6-5
abundance: .
j_gene: TRBJ2-3
len: 15
d_gene: TRBD2
CDR3aa: CASSYIAGGPDTQYF
CDR3nt: TGTGCCAGCAGTTACATAGCGGGAGGGCCCGACACGCAGTATTTT

v_gene: TRBV5-1
abundance: .
j_gene: TRBJ2-1
len: 15
d_gene: .
CDR3aa: CASSLEGHGGNEQFF
CDR3nt: TGCGCCAGCAGCTTGGAAGGTCATGGCGGCAATGAGCAGTTCTTC

v_gene: TRBV30
abundance: .
j_gene: TRBJ2-7
len: 13
d_gene: TRBD1
CDR3aa: CAWSLGQDYEQYF
CDR3nt: TGTGCCTGGAGTTTGGGACAGGATTACGAGCAGTACTTC

v_gene: TRBV9
abundance: .
j_gene: TRBJ1-1
len: 16
d_gene: TRBD1
CDR3aa: CASAKAGGQGNTEAFF
CDR3nt: TGTGCCAGCGCAAAAGCAGGGGGACAGGGGAACACTGAAGCTTTCTTT

v_gene: TRBV18
abundance: .
j_gene: TRBJ2-3
len: 16
d_gene: TRBD2
CDR3aa: CASSPSASGYTDTQYF
CDR3nt: TGTGCCAGCTCACCATCAGCTAGCGGTTACACAGATACGCAGTATTTT

v_gene: TRBV5-1
abundance: .
j_gene: TRBJ2-5
len: 12
d_gene: .
CDR3aa: CASSLSQETQYF
CDR3nt: TGCGCCAGCAGCCTATCCCAAGAGACCCAGTACTTC

v_gene: TRBV28
abundance: once
j_gene: TRBJ2-3
len: 15
d_gene: .
CDR3aa: CASSLPGTSTDTQYF
CDR3nt: TGTGCCAGCAGTTTGCCAGGGACTAGCACAGATACGCAGTATTTT

v_gene: TRBV18
abundance: .
j_gene: TRBJ2-3
len: 14
d_gene: TRBD2
CDR3aa: CASSEREGTDTQYF
CDR3nt: TGTGCCAGCTCAGAGCGGGAAGGCACAGATACGCAGTATTTT

v_gene: TRBV6-5
abundance: .
j_gene: TRBJ2-1
len: 13
d_gene: .
CDR3aa: CASSRRLDNEQFF
CDR3nt: TGTGCCAGCAGCCGGAGACTAGACAATGAGCAGTTCTTC

v_gene: TRBV18
abundance: .
j_gene: TRBJ1-1
len: 14
d_gene: TRBD1
CDR3aa: CASSPDRASTEAFF
CDR3nt: TGTGCCAGCTCCCCCGACAGGGCTAGCACTGAAGCTTTCTTT

v_gene: TRBV5-5
abundance: .
j_gene: TRBJ1-1
len: 12
d_gene: .
CDR3aa: CASSFMTEEAFF
CDR3nt: TGTGCCAGCAGCTTCATGACAGAGGAAGCTTTCTTT

v_gene: TRBV10-1
abundance: .
j_gene: TRBJ2-3
len: 14
d_gene: .
CDR3aa: CASSESGQTDTQYF
CDR3nt: TGCGCCAGCAGTGAGTCTGGACAGACCGATACGCAGTATTTT

v_gene: TRBV10-1
abundance: .
j_gene: TRBJ2-7
len: 14
d_gene: TRBD1
CDR3aa: CASSEYTGGYEQYF
CDR3nt: TGCGCCAGCAGTGAGTATACAGGGGGCTACGAGCAGTATTTC

v_gene: TRBV10-1
abundance: once
j_gene: TRBJ2-5
len: 16
d_gene: TRBD2
CDR3aa: CASSEGPSGGQETQYF
CDR3nt: TGCGCCAGCAGTGAGGGGCCTAGCGGGGGGCAAGAGACCCAGTACTTC

v_gene: TRBV7-2
abundance: .
j_gene: TRBJ2-7
len: 14
d_gene: TRBD2
CDR3aa: CASSLRREVSEQYF
CDR3nt: TGTGCCAGCAGCTTGAGACGGGAGGTCAGCGAGCAGTACTTC

v_gene: TRBV4-2
abundance: .
j_gene: TRBJ2-5
len: 14
d_gene: .
CDR3aa: CASSQASGLETQYF
CDR3nt: TGTGCCAGCAGCCAAGCCTCGGGGTTGGAGACCCAGTACTTC

v_gene: TRBV5-6
abundance: .
j_gene: TRBJ1-1
len: 13
d_gene: .
CDR3aa: CASSFPSNTEAFF
CDR3nt: TGTGCCAGCAGCTTTCCGAGCAACACTGAAGCTTTCTTT

v_gene: TRBV5-6
abundance: once
j_gene: TRBJ2-7
len: 14
d_gene: TRBD2
CDR3aa: CASSLAGGNYEQYF
CDR3nt: TGTGCCAGCAGCTTAGCGGGAGGGAACTACGAGCAGTACTTC

v_gene: TRBV7-2
abundance: .
j_gene: TRBJ2-1
len: 15
d_gene: .
CDR3aa: CASSLGWGPNNEQFF
CDR3nt: TGTGCCAGCAGCTTAGGCTGGGGGCCTAACAATGAGCAGTTCTTC

v_gene: TRBV28
abundance: .
j_gene: TRBJ2-6
len: 18
d_gene: TRBD1
CDR3aa: CASSLATGTTSGANVLTF
CDR3nt: TGTGCCAGCAGTTTGGCGACAGGGACCACTTCTGGGGCCAACGTCCTGACTTTC

v_gene: TRBV19
abundance: .
j_gene: TRBJ1-5
len: 16
d_gene: .
CDR3aa: CASSTSPSRGNQPQHF
CDR3nt: TGTGCCAGTAGTACCTCTCCATCCCGGGGCAATCAGCCCCAGCATTTT

v_gene: TRBV7-9
abundance: .
j_gene: TRBJ1-2
len: 14
d_gene: .
CDR3aa: CASSLEWEEHGYTF
CDR3nt: TGTGCCAGCAGCTTAGAATGGGAGGAACATGGCTACACCTTC

v_gene: TRBV4-1
abundance: .
j_gene: TRBJ2-2
len: 13
d_gene: .
CDR3aa: CASSPGKAGELFF
CDR3nt: TGCGCCAGCAGCCCAGGGAAAGCGGGGGAGCTGTTTTTT

v_gene: TRBV2
abundance: .
j_gene: TRBJ2-2
len: 14
d_gene: TRBD1
CDR3aa: CASSDRGRVGELFF
CDR3nt: TGTGCCAGCAGTGACAGGGGGCGAGTCGGGGAGCTGTTTTTT

v_gene: TRBV6-5
abundance: .
j_gene: TRBJ2-3
len: 15
d_gene: TRBD1
CDR3aa: CASSYNWDRVDTQYF
CDR3nt: TGTGCCAGCAGTTACAACTGGGACAGGGTGGATACGCAGTATTTT

v_gene: TRBV4-1
abundance: .
j_gene: TRBJ1-2
len: 15
d_gene: TRBD1
CDR3aa: CASSQDSGTGVGYTF
CDR3nt: TGCGCCAGCAGCCAAGATTCCGGGACAGGGGTTGGCTACACCTTC

v_gene: TRBV11-2
abundance: .
j_gene: TRBJ1-3
len: 16
d_gene: TRBD1
CDR3aa: CASSTGGQGSGNTIYF
CDR3nt: TGTGCCAGCAGCACCGGGGGACAGGGCTCTGGAAACACCATATATTTT

v_gene: TRBV6-1
abundance: .
j_gene: TRBJ2-1
len: 17
d_gene: TRBD1
CDR3aa: CASSEQRDRMGYNEQFF
CDR3nt: TGTGCCAGCAGTGAACAACGGGACAGGATGGGATACAATGAGCAGTTCTTC

v_gene: TRBV11-2
abundance: .
j_gene: TRBJ2-2
len: 15
d_gene: .
CDR3aa: CASSDTRPNTGELFF
CDR3nt: TGTGCCAGCAGCGACACCCGGCCGAACACCGGGGAGCTGTTTTTT

v_gene: TRBV11-1
abundance: .
j_gene: TRBJ2-5
len: 15
d_gene: .
CDR3aa: CASSPTPGLQETQYF
CDR3nt: TGTGCCAGCAGCCCAACCCCGGGACTCCAAGAGACCCAGTACTTC

v_gene: TRBV2
abundance: .
j_gene: TRBJ1-2
len: 14
d_gene: TRBD1
CDR3aa: CASSADRANYGYTF
CDR3nt: TGTGCCAGCAGTGCGGACAGGGCTAACTATGGCTACACCTTC

v_gene: TRBV27
abundance: .
j_gene: TRBJ1-4
len: 15
d_gene: .
CDR3aa: CASSFFGPGREKLFF
CDR3nt: .

v_gene: TRBV9
abundance: .
j_gene: TRBJ1-5
len: 17
d_gene: .
CDR3aa: CASSASCRAASNQPQHF
CDR3nt: TGTGCCAGCAGCGCCTCGTGCAGGGCTGCGAGCAATCAGCCCCAGCATTTT

v_gene: TRBV10-2
abundance: .
j_gene: TRBJ2-7
len: 15
d_gene: TRBD2
CDR3aa: CASRLGLAGGSEQYF
CDR3nt: TGCGCCAGCAGATTAGGACTAGCGGGAGGATCCGAGCAGTACTTC

v_gene: TRBV5-4
abundance: .
j_gene: TRBJ1-3
len: 16
d_gene: .
CDR3aa: CASSTLGLISGNTIYF
CDR3nt: TGTGCCAGCAGCACCTTAGGACTGATCTCTGGAAACACCATATATTTT